The source of this T cell receptor beta chain is a study of blood T cell repertoires in COVID-19. Original analysis: Researchers report that nucleated cell counts were estimated from reference gene primer amplification. TCRdb keeps only in-frame clones here, not all; method: immunoSEQ multiplex PCR. V, J and clone size were drawn from that table, and D and trimming were deduced from the DNA. The sample carries about 270,000 clones, roughly nine tenths recorded once. Trimming took off 5 bases at V and 1 base at J, with 8 bases between the two ends. This CDR3 comprises 13 residues. From germline, CDR1 is SNHLY and CDR2 FYNNEI.

The chain uses TRBV2 and TRBJ1-1; maybe TRBD1 (6 bases). The receptor was isolated from a woman between 45 and 60 years old who had recovered from COVID-19. The sequenced sample was PBMCs or T cells enriched from blood (not recorded which). In DNA form, the CDR3 reads TGTGCCAGCAGTTGGGGACAGAACACTGAAGCTTTCTTT. This sequence encodes CASSWGQNTEAFF.